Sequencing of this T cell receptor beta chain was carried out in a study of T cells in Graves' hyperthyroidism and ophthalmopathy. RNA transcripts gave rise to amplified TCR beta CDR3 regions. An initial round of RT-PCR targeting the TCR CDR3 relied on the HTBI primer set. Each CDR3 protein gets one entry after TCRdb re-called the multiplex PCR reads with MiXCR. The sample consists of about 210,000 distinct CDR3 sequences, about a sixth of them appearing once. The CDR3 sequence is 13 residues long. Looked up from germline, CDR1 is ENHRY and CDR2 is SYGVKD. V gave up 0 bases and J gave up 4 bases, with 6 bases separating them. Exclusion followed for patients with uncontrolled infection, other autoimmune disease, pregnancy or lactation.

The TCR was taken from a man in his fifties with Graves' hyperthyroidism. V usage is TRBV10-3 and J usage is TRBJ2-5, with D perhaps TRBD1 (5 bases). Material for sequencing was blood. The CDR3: CAISESQGETQYF. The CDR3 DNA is TGTGCCATCAGTGAGTCCCAGGGAGAGACCCAGTACTTC.